This entry is about one T cell receptor (beta chain). The antigen is unknown. TCRdb's copy holds only in-frame clones and misses some; the assay was immunoSEQ multiplex PCR. The repertoire holds over 1.5 million clones, with around 98% as singletons. This entry is derived from a study of shared clonotypes between healthy human individuals. Study findings and constraints: Larger richness was generally estimated for naive than memory subsets.

Germline lookup yields CDR1 SGHTA and CDR2 FQGNSA. V lost 3 bases and J 8 bases, leaving 16 bases between the germline ends. This CDR3 is 15 amino acids long. Negatively enriched CD4+ T cells were divided by CD45RA into naive and memory. The receptor was derived from a man aged 25-40 years in good health. Sequences were obtained from naive CD4+ T cells sorted from blood. This sample's subset: CD45RA+ positively selected. The V gene is TRBV7-2, the J gene TRBJ1-4; a possible D gene is TRBD1 (6 bases). The CDR3 nucleotides read TGTGCCAGCAGCTTCAGGGGACTCCCAACGGAAAAACTGTTTTTT. Its translation is CASSFRGLPTEKLFF.